These T cell receptor beta chains were read from a single sample in a study of blood T cell repertoires in COVID-19. TCRdb keeps only in-frame clones here, not all; method: immunoSEQ multiplex PCR. The sample has roughly 200,000 clones, roughly 88% seen once. The sequenced material came from peripheral blood. The receptors were sampled from a woman in her 40s who had recovered from COVID-19. The CDR3 runs from the conserved cysteine through the conserved F or W.

V gene,CDR3 protein
TRBV4-1,CASSQDYTGSNQPQHF
TRBV27,CASSTTGTGSMKTQYF
TRBV7-6,CASSTLTGPYEQYF
TRBV27,CASSLSQGKQYF
TRBV11-2,CASSLMWNRDRNTIYF
TRBV30,CAWSPEERSPLHF
TRBV18,CASSERDSEEQFF
TRBV7-2,CASSSRTSGRREQFF
TRBV15,CATSRLTTANYGYTF
TRBV5-1,CASSAQGADGQFF
TRBV28,CASSFRQPGNTIYF
TRBV28,CASSPRAGKGSYNEQFF
TRBV13,CASRSGTSTDTQYF
TRBV5-4,CASSLDSMNTEAFF